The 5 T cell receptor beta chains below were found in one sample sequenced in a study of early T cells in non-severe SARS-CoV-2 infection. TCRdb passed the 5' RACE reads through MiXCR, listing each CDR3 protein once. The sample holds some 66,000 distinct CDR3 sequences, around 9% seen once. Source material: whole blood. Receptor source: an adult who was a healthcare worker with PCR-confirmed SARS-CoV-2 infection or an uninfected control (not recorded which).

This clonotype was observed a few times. CDR3 DNA sequence: TGTGCCAGCAGCTCGACGGGACAGGGACTTTCCCAGTACTTC. It is translated as CASSSTGQGLSQYF. The V and J genes are TRBV7-9 and TRBJ2-5; 9 nucleotides align to TRBD1. V shed 4 bases and J 9 bases; nucleotides not matched to a gene: 9. There are 14 residues in the CDR3. Germline values: CDR1 SEHNR, CDR2 FQNEAQ (reference sequence).

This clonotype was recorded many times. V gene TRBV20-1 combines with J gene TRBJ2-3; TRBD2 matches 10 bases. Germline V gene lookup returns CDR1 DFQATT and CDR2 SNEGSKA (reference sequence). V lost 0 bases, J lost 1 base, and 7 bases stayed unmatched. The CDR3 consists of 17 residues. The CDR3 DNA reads TGCAGTGCTAGAGACATGCCCGGGACTAGCGGCACAGATACGCAGTATTTT. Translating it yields CSARDMPGTSGTDTQYF.

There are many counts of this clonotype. The CDR3 sequence: CSVGVGITDTQYF. CDR3 bases: TGCAGCGTTGGCGTCGGGATCACAGATACGCAGTATTTT. The chain uses TRBV29-1 and TRBJ2-3; maybe TRBD2 (5 bases). This CDR3 region has 13 residues. V was cut by 4 bases and J by 2 bases, with 10 bases left in between. The germline V gene encodes CDR1 SQVTM and CDR2 ANQGSEA.

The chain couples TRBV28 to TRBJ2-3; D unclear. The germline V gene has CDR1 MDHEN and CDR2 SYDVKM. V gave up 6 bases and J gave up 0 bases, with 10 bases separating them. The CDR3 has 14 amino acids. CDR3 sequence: CASRAEGSTDTQYF. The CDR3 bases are TGTGCCAGCAGAGCTGAAGGAAGCACAGATACGCAGTATTTT.

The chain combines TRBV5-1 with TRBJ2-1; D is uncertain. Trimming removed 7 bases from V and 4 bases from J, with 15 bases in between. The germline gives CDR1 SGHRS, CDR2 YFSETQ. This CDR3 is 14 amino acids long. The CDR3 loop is CASARPEGYNEQFF. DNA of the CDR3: TGCGCCAGCGCCAGACCGGAAGGGTACAATGAGCAGTTCTTC.